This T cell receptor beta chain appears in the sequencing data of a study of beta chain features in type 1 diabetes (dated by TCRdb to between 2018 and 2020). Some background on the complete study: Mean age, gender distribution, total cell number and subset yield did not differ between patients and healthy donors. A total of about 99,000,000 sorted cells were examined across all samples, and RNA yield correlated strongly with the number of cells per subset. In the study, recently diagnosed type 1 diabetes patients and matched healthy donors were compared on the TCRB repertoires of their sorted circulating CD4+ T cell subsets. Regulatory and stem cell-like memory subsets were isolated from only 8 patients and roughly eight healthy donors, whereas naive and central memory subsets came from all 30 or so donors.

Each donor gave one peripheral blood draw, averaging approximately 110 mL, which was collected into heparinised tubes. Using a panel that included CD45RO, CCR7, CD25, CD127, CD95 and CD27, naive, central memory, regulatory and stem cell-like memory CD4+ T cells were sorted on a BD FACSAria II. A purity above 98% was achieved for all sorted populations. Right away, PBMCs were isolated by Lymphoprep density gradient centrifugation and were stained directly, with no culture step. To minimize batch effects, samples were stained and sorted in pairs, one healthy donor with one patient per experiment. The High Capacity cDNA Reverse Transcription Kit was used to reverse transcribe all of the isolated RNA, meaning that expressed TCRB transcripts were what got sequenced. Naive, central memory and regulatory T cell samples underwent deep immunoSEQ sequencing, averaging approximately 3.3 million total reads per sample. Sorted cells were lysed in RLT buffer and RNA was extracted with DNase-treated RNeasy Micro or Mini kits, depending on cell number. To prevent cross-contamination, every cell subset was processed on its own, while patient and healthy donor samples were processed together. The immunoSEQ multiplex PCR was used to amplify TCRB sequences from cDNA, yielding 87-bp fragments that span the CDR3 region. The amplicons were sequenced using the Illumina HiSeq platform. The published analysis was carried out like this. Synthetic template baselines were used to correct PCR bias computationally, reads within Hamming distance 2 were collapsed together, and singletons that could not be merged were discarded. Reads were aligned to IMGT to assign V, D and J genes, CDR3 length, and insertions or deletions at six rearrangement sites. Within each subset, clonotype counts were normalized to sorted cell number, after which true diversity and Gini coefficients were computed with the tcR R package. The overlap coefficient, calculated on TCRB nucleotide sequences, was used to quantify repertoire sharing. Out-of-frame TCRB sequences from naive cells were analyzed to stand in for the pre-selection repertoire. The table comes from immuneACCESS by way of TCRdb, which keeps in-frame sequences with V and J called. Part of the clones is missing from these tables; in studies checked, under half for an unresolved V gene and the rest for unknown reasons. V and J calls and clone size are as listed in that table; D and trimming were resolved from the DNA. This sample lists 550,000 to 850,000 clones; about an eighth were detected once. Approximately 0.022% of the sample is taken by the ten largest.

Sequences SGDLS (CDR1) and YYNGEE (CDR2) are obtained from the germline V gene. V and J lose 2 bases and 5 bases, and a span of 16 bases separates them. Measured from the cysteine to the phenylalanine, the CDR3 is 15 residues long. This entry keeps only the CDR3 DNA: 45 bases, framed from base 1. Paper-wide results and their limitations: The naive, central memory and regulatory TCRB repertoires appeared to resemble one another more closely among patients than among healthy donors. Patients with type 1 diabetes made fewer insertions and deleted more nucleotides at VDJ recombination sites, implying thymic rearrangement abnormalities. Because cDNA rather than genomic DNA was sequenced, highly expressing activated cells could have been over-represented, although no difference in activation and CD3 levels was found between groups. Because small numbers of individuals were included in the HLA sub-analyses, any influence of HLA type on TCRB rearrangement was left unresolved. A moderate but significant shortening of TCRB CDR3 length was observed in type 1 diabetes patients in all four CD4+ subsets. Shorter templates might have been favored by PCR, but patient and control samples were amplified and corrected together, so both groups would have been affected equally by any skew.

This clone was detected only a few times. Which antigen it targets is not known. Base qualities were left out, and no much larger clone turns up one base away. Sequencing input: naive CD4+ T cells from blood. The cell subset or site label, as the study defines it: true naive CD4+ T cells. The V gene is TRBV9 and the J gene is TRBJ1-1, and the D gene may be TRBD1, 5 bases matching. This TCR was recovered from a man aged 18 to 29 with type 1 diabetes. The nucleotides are TGTGCCAGCAGCGTTCTTTCCGGGGGAGGTACTGAAGCTTTCTTT. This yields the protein CASSVLSGGGTEAFF.